The 25 T cell receptor beta chains presented below share a single source sample, sequenced in a study of T cells in Graves' hyperthyroidism and ophthalmopathy. What was amplified from RNA transcripts were TCR beta CDR3 regions. Using the HTBI primer set, a first-round RT-PCR was run on the TCR CDR3. TCRdb passed the multiplex PCR reads through MiXCR, listing each CDR3 protein once. Here the sample spans about half a million distinct CDR3 sequences, 15% to 20% being singletons. The sample was blood. These receptors all stem from a woman aged 25 to 45 with Graves' ophthalmopathy.

At least ten counts were recorded for this clonotype. A junction end diverges from the germline sequence, so it may reflect a read error. The chain carries TRBV11-2 and TRBJ2-3, with D maybe TRBD1 (5 bases). Germline-derived CDR1 and CDR2 are SGHAT and FQNNGV. The CDR3 length is 14 residues. The CDR3 region is CASTLGQITDTQYF. For the CDR3, the DNA is TGTGCCAGCACCTTAGGACAAATCACAGATACGCAGTATTTT.

The gene calls are TRBV7-2 and TRBJ2-7; D is possibly TRBD1 (6 bases). The CDR3 has 17 residues. From germline, CDR1 is SGHTA and CDR2 FQGNSA. Trimming shortened V by 5 bases and J by 5 bases, and 25 bases separated the two germline ends. The DNA for the CDR3 is TGTGCCAGCAGCCAGGGGCCTGATTGGGGAGTAAGGAACGAGCAGTACTTC. Its protein product is CASSQGPDWGVRNEQYF.

The V and J genes are TRBV6-5 and TRBJ2-1; TRBD1 is a possible D gene (5 bases). This CDR3 spans 12 amino acids. Germline CDR1 is MNHEY and CDR2 is SVGAGI. Between the trimmed V and J ends, which lost 2 bases and 12 bases, there was a span of 11 bases. The CDR3 DNA sequence: TGTGCCAGCAGTTACGGGCGGACAAGGCAGTTCTTC. This codes for CASSYGRTRQFF.

This clonotype was detected only a few times. V gene TRBV27 combines with J gene TRBJ2-5, with D uncertain. This CDR3 has 13 amino acids. V shed 0 bases and J shed 5 bases, with 7 bases lying between them. CDR1 is MNHEY, CDR2 SMNVEV, per germline (reference sequence). CDR3 in amino acids: CASSLSIAETQYF. CDR3 DNA: TGTGCCAGCAGTTTATCGATTGCGGAGACCCAGTACTTC.

This clonotype was seen only a few times. This chain connects TRBV19 to TRBJ1-2; TRBD1 agrees at 9 bases. The V gene end was trimmed by 5 bases and the J gene end by 4 bases; junction bases not matched to a gene: 5. CDR1 and CDR2 (germline): LNHDA, SQIVND (reference sequence). This CDR3 region has 14 residues. The CDR3 DNA reads as TGTGCCAGTAGTCTACAGGACAGGGGCTATGGCTACACCTTC. Protein: CASSLQDRGYGYTF.

In this sample, this clonotype turned up a few times. The V gene is TRBV7-9, the J gene TRBJ1-1; D is ambiguous. Trimming removed 6 bases from V and 4 bases from J, with 12 bases in between. The CDR3 loop spans 13 amino acids. Germline CDR1 reads SEHNR; CDR2 reads FQNEAQ (reference sequence). The CDR3 nucleotides read TGTGCCAGCAGTCCATCTAGAAGCACTGAAGCTTTCTTT. Translated, it gives CASSPSRSTEAFF.

This clonotype was counted a few times. The chain recombines TRBV5-1 with TRBJ2-1; 11 nucleotides line up with TRBD2. The CDR3 consists of 17 residues. With V trimmed by 2 bases and J by 0 bases, 4 bases remained unmatched. Germline loops: CDR1 SGHRS, CDR2 YFSETQ. CDR3 residues: CASSLSTSGTSYNEQFF. In DNA, the CDR3 is TGCGCCAGCAGCTTATCGACTAGCGGGACCTCCTACAATGAGCAGTTCTTC.

This clonotype was recorded at least ten times. The chain uses TRBV4-3 and TRBJ2-7; tentative D call: TRBD2 (7 bases). The V end was cut by 0 bases, the J end by 3 bases, with 15 bases between. Germline lookup yields CDR1 LGHNA and CDR2 YSLEER. CDR3 length: 16 residues. CDR3 sequence reads: CASSQDSTAGHYEQYF. CDR3 coding DNA: TGCGCCAGCAGCCAAGATAGTACAGCGGGACACTACGAGCAGTACTTC.

This chain links TRBV6-2 or TRBV6-3 with TRBJ2-5; no definite D call. Between the trimmed V and J ends, which lost 6 bases and 7 bases, there was a span of 15 bases. Germline lookup yields CDR1 MNHEY and CDR2 SVGEGT. The CDR3 consists of 13 residues. CDR3 coding DNA: TGTGCCAGCAGCCGAGGCCCCTTAGGGACCCAGTACTTC. Its translation: CASSRGPLGTQYF.

The chain combines TRBV20-1 with TRBJ2-3; TRBD1 matches 8 bases. Germline CDR1 and CDR2: DFQATT and SNEGSKA (reference sequence). J was trimmed by 2 bases and V by 5 bases; bases with no gene match: 3. The CDR3 has 13 amino acids. DNA of the CDR3: TGCAGTGCTGAACAGGGGGACACAGATACGCAGTATTTT. Translated, it gives CSAEQGDTDTQYF.

The sample holds many counts of this clonotype. The rearrangement joins TRBV5-5 to TRBJ2-4; the D gene is possibly TRBD2 (5 bases). The V gene lost 1 base and the J gene lost 2 bases, with 7 bases spanning the gap. CDR3 length: 14 residues. Germline CDR1 is SGHKS and CDR2 is YYEKEE (reference sequence). In DNA form, the CDR3 reads TGTGCCAGCAGCTTGTCGGGAACCAAAAACATTCAGTACTTC. Its protein product is CASSLSGTKNIQYF.

This clonotype occurred a few times. The CDR3 DNA is TGTGCCAGCAGCCCCAGACTAGTTACTGGCTACAATGAGCAGTTCTTC. This translates into CASSPRLVTGYNEQFF. This chain joins TRBV9 and TRBJ2-1; TRBD2 is a possible D gene (6 bases). Germline values: CDR1 SGDLS, CDR2 YYNGEE. This CDR3 is built from 16 residues. The ends were cut back, 4 bases at V and 3 bases at J, with 17 bases in the middle.

The rearrangement links TRBV28 to TRBJ2-5; TRBD2 is a possible D gene (5 bases). The V end lost 5 bases, the J end lost 2 bases, and 12 bases lay between the germline ends. Germline lookup yields CDR1 MDHEN and CDR2 SYDVKM. The CDR3 has 14 amino acids. The CDR3 DNA follows: TGTGCCAGCAGTGTACCGGGGTTTCAAGAGACCCAGTACTTC. This gives the protein CASSVPGFQETQYF.

This clonotype was counted many times. This chain joins TRBV20-1 and TRBJ2-3, with D maybe TRBD2 (5 bases). Germline V gene sequence: CDR1 DFQATT, CDR2 SNEGSKA (reference sequence). The CDR3 sequence is 14 residues long. V lost 3 bases and J lost 0, with 10 bases in between. CDR3 DNA sequence: TGCAGTGCTAGCTCCGGGATCAGCACAGATACGCAGTATTTT. Translating it yields CSASSGISTDTQYF.

This clonotype appeared many times. This chain uses TRBV9 with TRBJ1-1; D is uncertain. The CDR3 runs to 13 residues. Germline CDR1 reads SGDLS; CDR2 reads YYNGEE. Deletions cut 0 bases from V and 1 base from J, with 4 bases between. The CDR3 region is CASSVAPNTEAFF. Here the CDR3 DNA reads TGTGCCAGCAGCGTAGCCCCGAACACTGAAGCTTTCTTT.

The rearrangement uses TRBV19 and TRBJ2-7; the match to TRBD2 covers 10 bases. This CDR3 has 16 amino acids. Trimming removed 5 bases from V and 3 bases from J; junction bases left unmatched: 10. Germline V gene lookup returns CDR1 LNHDA and CDR2 SQIVND (reference sequence). CDR3 region: CASSDGLAAFIYEQYF. CDR3 DNA sequence: TGTGCCAGTAGTGACGGACTAGCGGCCTTTATCTACGAGCAGTACTTC.

This clonotype was seen a few times. The chain carries TRBV20-1 and TRBJ2-1; 7 bases fit TRBD2. V trimming: 2 bases; J trimming: 3 bases; junction bases outside the gene matches: 13. The germline V gene encodes CDR1 DFQATT and CDR2 SNEGSKA (reference sequence). The CDR3 length is 17 residues. The CDR3 protein is CSARSPGGQYHYNEQFF. The CDR3 region has the DNA TGCAGTGCTAGATCCCCGGGAGGCCAATACCACTACAATGAGCAGTTCTTC.

This clonotype is a singleton in its sample. A much larger clone differs by one base, so this may be a read error. J is TRBJ2-1 and V is TRBV6-6; D call uncertain. CDR1 and CDR2 from the germline V gene are MNHNY and SVGAGI (reference sequence). The CDR3 loop spans 13 amino acids. CDR3 amino acids: CTSSYSADNEQFF. The CDR3 nucleotides are TGTACCAGCAGTTACTCAGCCGACAATGAGCAGTTCTTC.

J is TRBJ2-4 and V is TRBV5-1; 8 nucleotides align to TRBD1. V was pared by 3 bases and J by 1 base, with 9 bases of the junction left unmatched. This CDR3 is built from 17 residues. Germline lookup yields CDR1 SGHRS and CDR2 YFSETQ. Here the CDR3 DNA reads TGCGCCAGCAGCTCCCCCGGACAGGGCCCGGCCAAAAACATTCAGTACTTC. Its translation: CASSSPGQGPAKNIQYF.

This clonotype was observed many times. The gene calls are TRBV12-3 or TRBV12-4 and TRBJ1-1, with unresolved D. CDR3 length: 12 amino acids. V was cut by 7 bases and J by 4 bases, with 10 bases left in between. CDR3 residues: CASNRGITEAFF. CDR3 in DNA: TGTGCCAGCAACAGAGGAATCACTGAAGCTTTCTTT.

Ten or more counts support this clonotype. This chain links TRBV7-2 with TRBJ1-1; no clear D. The CDR3 is 14 residues long. Germline values: CDR1 SGHTA, CDR2 FQGNSA. V was shortened by 1 base and J by 5 bases, with 11 bases between the two germline ends. CDR3 region: CASSLGTPRTEAFF. In DNA form, the CDR3 reads TGTGCCAGCAGCTTAGGGACCCCTAGGACTGAAGCTTTCTTT.

The sample holds a few counts of this clonotype. The J gene is TRBJ2-1, the V gene TRBV24-1; D gene uncertain. The CDR3 extends over 13 amino acids. Trimming pared 4 bases from V and 8 bases from J, leaving 11 bases between. Germline V CDR1 and CDR2: KGHDR, SFDVKD. CDR3 sequence: CATSDHLSYEQFF. The CDR3 nucleotides are TGTGCCACCAGTGACCATCTTAGCTATGAGCAGTTCTTC.

This clonotype was counted many times. The chain combines TRBV11-2 with TRBJ2-6; D may be TRBD1 or TRBD2 (5 bases each). V lost 1 base, J lost 2 bases, and 6 bases lay in between. The CDR3 runs 15 residues. Germline CDR1 is SGHAT and CDR2 is FQNNGV. CDR3 protein: CASSLVGAGANVLTF. The DNA of the CDR3 is TGTGCCAGCAGCTTAGTGGGGGCTGGGGCCAACGTCCTGACTTTC.

This clonotype was observed many times. For the CDR3, the DNA is TGTGCCAGCACCAGGGGTTACTCCTACGAGCAGTACTTC. Residues: CASTRGYSYEQYF. The rearrangement uses TRBV6-1 and TRBJ2-7; tentative D call: TRBD1 (6 bases). V gave up 7 bases and J gave up 0 bases, with 10 bases separating them. This CDR3 has 13 amino acids. CDR1 is MNHNS, CDR2 SASEGT, per germline.

Concerning this clonotype: A single base separates this from a much larger clone, so it may be a read error. The CDR3 DNA sequence: TGTGCCGGCAGCTTAGAGACAGGGGAAGCTTTCTTT. Protein product: CAGSLETGEAFF. This chain links TRBV11-1 with TRBJ1-1, with 7 bases fitting TRBD1. The length of the CDR3 is 12 residues. Germline V gene lookup returns CDR1 SGHAT and CDR2 FQDESV (reference sequence). The entire variable domain, with the rest obtained from reference TRBV11-1 and TRBJ1-1, is as follows: EAEVAQSPRYKITEKSQAVAFWCDPISGHATLYWYRQILGQGPELLVQFQDESVVDDSQLPKDRFSAERLKGVDSTLKIQPAELGDSAMYLCAGSLETGEAFFGQGTRLTVV.